This T cell receptor (beta chain) was obtained from a study of T-cell reconstitution after alpha-beta-depleted transplantation in children. Library preparation (for TCRbeta) was performed with unique molecular identifiers. TCRdb reprocessed the PCR reads via MiXCR and lists one record per CDR3 protein. The top ten hold about 2.3% of the sample, which has around 370,000 distinct CDR3 sequences, over 9% seen once. The CDR3 is 13 residues long. CDR1 is SGHRS and CDR2 is YFSETQ in the germline V gene. Trimming shortened V by 2 bases and J by 8 bases, and 11 bases separated the two germline ends. This clonotype was seen only a few times.

J is TRBJ1-3 and V is TRBV5-1; a weak D match, TRBD1 (6 bases). This sequence was found in a human donor who donated a stem cell graft to a child with acute lymphoblastic leukemia. The sequencing here drew on PBMCs from the stem cell graft donor, taken from the stem cell graft. Here the CDR3 DNA reads TGCGCCAGCAGCTTAGGGGGTCAAGACACCATATATTTT. Translated: CASSLGGQDTIYF.